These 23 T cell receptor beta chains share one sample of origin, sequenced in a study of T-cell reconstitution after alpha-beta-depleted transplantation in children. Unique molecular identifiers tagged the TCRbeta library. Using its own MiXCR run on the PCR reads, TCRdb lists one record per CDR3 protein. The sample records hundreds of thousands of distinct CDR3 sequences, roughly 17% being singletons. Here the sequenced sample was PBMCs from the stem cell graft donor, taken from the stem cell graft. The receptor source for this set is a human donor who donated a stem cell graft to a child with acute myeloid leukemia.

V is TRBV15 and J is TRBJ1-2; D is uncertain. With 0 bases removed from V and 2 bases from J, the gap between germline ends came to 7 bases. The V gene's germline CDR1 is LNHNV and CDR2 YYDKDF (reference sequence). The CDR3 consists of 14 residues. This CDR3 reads CATSRDRTNYGYTF. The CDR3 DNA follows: TGTGCCACCAGCAGAGATCGAACCAACTATGGCTACACCTTC.

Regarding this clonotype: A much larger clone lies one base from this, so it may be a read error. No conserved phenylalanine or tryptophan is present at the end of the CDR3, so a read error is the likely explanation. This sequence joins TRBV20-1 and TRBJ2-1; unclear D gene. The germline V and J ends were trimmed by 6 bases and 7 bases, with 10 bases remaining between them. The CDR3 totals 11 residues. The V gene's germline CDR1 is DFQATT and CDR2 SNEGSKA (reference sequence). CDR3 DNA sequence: TGCAGTGCACCCGAAAGGAATGAGCAGTTCATC. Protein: CSAPERNEQFI.

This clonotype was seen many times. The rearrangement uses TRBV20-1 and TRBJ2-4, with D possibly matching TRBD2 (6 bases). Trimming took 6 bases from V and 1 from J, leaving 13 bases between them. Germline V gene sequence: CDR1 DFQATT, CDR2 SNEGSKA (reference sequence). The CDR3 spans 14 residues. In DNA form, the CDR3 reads TGCAGTGCCTCCCCGGGGGATGCCAAAAACATTCAGTACTTC. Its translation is CSASPGDAKNIQYF.

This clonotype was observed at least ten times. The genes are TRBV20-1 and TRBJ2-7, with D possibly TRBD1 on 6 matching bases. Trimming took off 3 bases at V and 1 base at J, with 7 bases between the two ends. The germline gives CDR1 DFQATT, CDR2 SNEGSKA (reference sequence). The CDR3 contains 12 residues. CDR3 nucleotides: TGCAGTGCTAGCGGACAGTCCTACGAGCAGTACGTC. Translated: CSASGQSYEQYV.

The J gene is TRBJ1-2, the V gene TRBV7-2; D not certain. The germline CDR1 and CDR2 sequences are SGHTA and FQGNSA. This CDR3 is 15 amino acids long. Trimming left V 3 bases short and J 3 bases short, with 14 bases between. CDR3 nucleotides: TGTGCCAGCAGCTTTCGGGAGTTTGGGGACTATGGCTACACCTTC. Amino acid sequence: CASSFREFGDYGYTF. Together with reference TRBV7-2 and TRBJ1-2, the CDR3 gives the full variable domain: GAGVSQSPSNKVTEKGKDVELRCDPISGHTALYWYRQSLGQGLEFLIYFQGNSAPDKSGLPSDRFSAERTGGSVSTLTIQRTQQEDSAVYLCASSFREFGDYGYTFGSGTRLTVV.

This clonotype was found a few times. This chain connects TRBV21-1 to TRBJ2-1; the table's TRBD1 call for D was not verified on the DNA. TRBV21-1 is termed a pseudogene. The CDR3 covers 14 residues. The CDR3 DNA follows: TGTGCCAGCAGCGTGACAGGGGAGTTTGGTGAGCAGTTCTTC. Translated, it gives CASSVTGEFGEQFF.

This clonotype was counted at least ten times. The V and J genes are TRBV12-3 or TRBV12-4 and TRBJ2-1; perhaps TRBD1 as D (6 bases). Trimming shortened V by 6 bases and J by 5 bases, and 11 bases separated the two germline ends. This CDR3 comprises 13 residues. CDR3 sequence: CASSPTGHNEQFF. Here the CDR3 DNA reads TGTGCCAGCAGCCCGACAGGCCACAATGAGCAGTTCTTC.

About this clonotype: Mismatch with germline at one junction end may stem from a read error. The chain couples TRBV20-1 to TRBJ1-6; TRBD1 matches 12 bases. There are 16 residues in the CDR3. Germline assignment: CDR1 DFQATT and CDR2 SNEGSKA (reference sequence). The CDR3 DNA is TGCAGTGCTTCCGGGACAGGGGGCTCCCATAATTCACCCCTCCACTTT. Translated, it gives CSASGTGGSHNSPLHF.

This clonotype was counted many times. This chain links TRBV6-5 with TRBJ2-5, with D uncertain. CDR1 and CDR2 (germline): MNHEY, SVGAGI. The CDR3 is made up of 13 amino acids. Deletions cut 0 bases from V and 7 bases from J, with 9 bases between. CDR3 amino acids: CASSYSGLGTQYF. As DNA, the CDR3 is TGTGCCAGCAGTTACTCTGGCCTTGGGACCCAGTACTTC.

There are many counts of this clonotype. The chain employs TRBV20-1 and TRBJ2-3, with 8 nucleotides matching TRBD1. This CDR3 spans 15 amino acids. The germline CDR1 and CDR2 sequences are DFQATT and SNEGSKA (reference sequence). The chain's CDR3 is CTAEQGARFTDTQYF. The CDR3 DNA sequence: TGCACCGCCGAGCAGGGGGCAAGATTTACAGATACGCAGTATTTT.

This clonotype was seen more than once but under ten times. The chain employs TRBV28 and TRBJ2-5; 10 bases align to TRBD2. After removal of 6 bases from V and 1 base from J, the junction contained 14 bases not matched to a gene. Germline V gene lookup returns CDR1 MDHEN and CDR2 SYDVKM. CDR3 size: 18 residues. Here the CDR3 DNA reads TGTGCCAGCAGGTATAAGGAACCGGGACTAGCGTCCCAAGAGACCCAGTACTTC. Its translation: CASRYKEPGLASQETQYF.

This chain's CDR3 is CASSLVRRSDQPQHF. The CDR3 nucleotides read TGTGCCAGCAGCTTAGTACGAAGAAGCGATCAGCCCCAGCATTTT. V is TRBV7-2 and J is TRBJ1-5; D remains unclear. Trimming took off 1 base at V and 5 bases at J, with 12 bases between the two ends. Per the germline V gene, CDR1 is SGHTA and CDR2 is FQGNSA. The CDR3 covers 15 residues.

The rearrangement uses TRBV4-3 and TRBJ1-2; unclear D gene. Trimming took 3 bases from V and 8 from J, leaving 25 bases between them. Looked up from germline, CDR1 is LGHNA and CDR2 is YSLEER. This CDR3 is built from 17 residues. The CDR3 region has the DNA TGCGCCAGCAGCCATCCCAGCACTCGAGAGGATCACAAGGGCTACACCTTC. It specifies CASSHPSTREDHKGYTF.

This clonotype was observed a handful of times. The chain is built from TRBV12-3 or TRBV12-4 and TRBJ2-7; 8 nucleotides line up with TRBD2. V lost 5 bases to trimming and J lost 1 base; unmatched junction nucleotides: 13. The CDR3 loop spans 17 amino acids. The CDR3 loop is CASSLSGGADFSYEQYF. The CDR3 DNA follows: TGTGCCAGCAGTCTCTCCGGGGGGGCAGACTTTTCCTACGAGCAGTACTTC.

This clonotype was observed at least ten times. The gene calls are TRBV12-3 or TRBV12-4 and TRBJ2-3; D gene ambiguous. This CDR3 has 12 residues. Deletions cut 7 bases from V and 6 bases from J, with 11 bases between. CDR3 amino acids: CASKGQDDTQYF. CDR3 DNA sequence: TGTGCCAGCAAGGGCCAGGACGATACGCAGTATTTT.

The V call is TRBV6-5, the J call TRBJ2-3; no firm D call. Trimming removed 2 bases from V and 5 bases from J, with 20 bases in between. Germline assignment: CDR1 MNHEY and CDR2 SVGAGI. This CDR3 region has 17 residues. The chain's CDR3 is CASSYPKDSFLVDTQYF. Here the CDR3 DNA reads TGTGCCAGCAGTTACCCAAAAGATAGCTTCCTGGTAGATACGCAGTATTTT.

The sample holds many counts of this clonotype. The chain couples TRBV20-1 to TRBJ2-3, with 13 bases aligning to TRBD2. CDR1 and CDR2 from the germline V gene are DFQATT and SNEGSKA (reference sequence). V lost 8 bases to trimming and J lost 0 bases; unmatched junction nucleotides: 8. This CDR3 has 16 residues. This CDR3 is CSLTGLAGVSTDTQYF. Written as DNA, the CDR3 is TGCAGTCTTACCGGACTAGCGGGGGTTAGCACAGATACGCAGTATTTT.

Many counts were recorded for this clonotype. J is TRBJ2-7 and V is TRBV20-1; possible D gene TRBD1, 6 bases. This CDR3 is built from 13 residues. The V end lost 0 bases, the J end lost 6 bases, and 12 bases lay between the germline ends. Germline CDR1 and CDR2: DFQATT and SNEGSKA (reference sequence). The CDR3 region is CSARDLQGIEQYV. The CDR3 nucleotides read TGCAGTGCTAGAGATCTGCAGGGGATCGAGCAGTACGTC.

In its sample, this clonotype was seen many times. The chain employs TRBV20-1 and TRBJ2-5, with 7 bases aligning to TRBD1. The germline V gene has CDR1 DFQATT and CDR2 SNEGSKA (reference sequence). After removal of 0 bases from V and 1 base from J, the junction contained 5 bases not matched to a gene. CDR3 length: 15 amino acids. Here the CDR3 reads CSARDPRQGQETQYF. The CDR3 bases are TGCAGTGCTAGAGATCCACGACAGGGCCAAGAGACCCAGTACTTC.

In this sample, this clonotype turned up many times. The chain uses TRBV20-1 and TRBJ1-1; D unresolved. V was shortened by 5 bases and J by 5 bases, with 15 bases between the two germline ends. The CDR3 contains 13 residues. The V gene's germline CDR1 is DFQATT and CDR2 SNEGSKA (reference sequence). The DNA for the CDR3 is TGCAGTGCTCTAGGAGAACCACGGACTGAAGCTTTCTTT. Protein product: CSALGEPRTEAFF.

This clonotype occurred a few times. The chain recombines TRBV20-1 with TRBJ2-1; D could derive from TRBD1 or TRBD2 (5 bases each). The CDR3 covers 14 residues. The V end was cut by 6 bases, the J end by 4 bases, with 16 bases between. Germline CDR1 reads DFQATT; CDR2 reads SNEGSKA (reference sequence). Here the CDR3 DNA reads TGCAGTGCGAACCGGGACGCCTTATACAATGAGCAGTTCTTC. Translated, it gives CSANRDALYNEQFF.

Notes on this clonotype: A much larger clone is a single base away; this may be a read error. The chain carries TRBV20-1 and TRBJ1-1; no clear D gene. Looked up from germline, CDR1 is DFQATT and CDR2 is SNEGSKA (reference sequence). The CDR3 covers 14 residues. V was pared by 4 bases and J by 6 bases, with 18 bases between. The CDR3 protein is CSAKGRLQAPEAFF. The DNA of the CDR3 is TGCAGTGCTAAAGGACGCCTGCAGGCACCTGAAGCTTTCTTT.

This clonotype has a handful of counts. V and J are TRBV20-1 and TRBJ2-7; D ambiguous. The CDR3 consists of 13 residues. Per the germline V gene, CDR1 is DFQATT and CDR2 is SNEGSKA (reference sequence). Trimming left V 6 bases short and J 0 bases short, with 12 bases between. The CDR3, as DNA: TGCAGTGCCAGCGAGAGGAGCTCCTACGAGCAGTACGTC. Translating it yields CSASERSSYEQYV.